Below, 5 T cell receptor beta chains from the same sample are listed, as sequenced in a study of human T cells and chemical hapten exposure. TCRdb fed the RACE reads into MiXCR, producing one record per CDR3 protein. In the table there are over 300,000 distinct CDR3 sequences, about 5.1% of which are singletons. The time point is: pre-sensitization, week 0. Noted treatment: therapeutic diphenylcyclopropenone sensitization with weekly scalp DPC. The specimen comprised whole blood, sampled in connection with sensitization to the hapten diphenylcyclopropenone (DPC). The receptors here all came from a woman in her 50s with alopecia areata. Some clones in this sample may be carry-over from other donors' samples.

This clonotype has more than one count but fewer than ten. The J gene is TRBJ1-5, the V gene TRBV6-5, with TRBD1 identical over 10 bases. The CDR3 spans 15 residues. Germline values: CDR1 MNHEY, CDR2 SVGAGI. The trim removed 6 bases at V and 5 bases at J, leaving 7 bases unmatched. The CDR3 DNA reads as TGTGCCAGCAGACCGGGACAGGGGCCTGATCAGCCCCAGCATTTT. Translated, it gives CASRPGQGPDQPQHF.

This clonotype was counted a few times. V usage is TRBV7-2 and J usage is TRBJ2-4; perhaps TRBD1 as D (5 bases). V lost 1 base to trimming and J lost 0 bases, with 13 bases between them. The CDR3 loop spans 17 amino acids. Per the germline V gene, CDR1 is SGHTA and CDR2 is FQGNSA. The CDR3 loop is CASSLVPQGQAKNIQYF. The CDR3 DNA reads as TGTGCCAGCAGCTTAGTACCGCAGGGCCAAGCCAAAAACATTCAGTACTTC.

The rearrangement uses TRBV5-6 and TRBJ1-1, with TRBD1 matching 8 bases. Germline trimming cut 6 bases from V and 1 base from J; bases unmatched to any gene: 11. The CDR3 is 16 residues long. Germline V CDR1 and CDR2: SGHDT, YYEEEE. The CDR3 loop is CASTPDRGLGNTEAFF. The CDR3, as DNA: TGTGCCAGCACCCCTGACAGGGGACTAGGGAACACTGAAGCTTTCTTT.

This clonotype was seen repeatedly, ten times or more. The chain is built from TRBV5-5 and TRBJ2-1; D not certain. CDR1 and CDR2 from the germline V gene are SGHKS and YYEKEE (reference sequence). CDR3 length equals 14 residues. The V end was cut by 3 bases, the J end by 5 bases, with 12 bases between. The CDR3 coding sequence is TGTGCCAGCAGCTGGTTGGATTTGCACAATGAGCAGTTCTTC. This gives the protein CASSWLDLHNEQFF.

The rearrangement joins TRBV11-2 to TRBJ2-3; D unclear. The germline CDR1 and CDR2 sequences are SGHAT and FQNNGV. Trimming pared 3 bases from V and 2 bases from J, leaving 12 bases between. The CDR3 has 15 residues. In nucleotides, the CDR3 is TGTGCCAGCAGCTTCACTTACTCCAACACAGATACGCAGTATTTT. Protein sequence: CASSFTYSNTDTQYF.